Below are 17 T cell receptor beta chains sequenced from a single sample in a study of PD-L1 blockade in urothelial cancer. This table comes from immunoSEQ multiplex PCR, and its TCRdb copy is limited to in-frame clones, with some not included. The data contain tens of thousands of clones, around 88% of them singletons. The sample consisted of PBMCs, taken around atezolizumab (anti-PD-L1) treatment. The receptors derive from a man aged 60 to 75 with urothelial cancer.

The rearrangement joins TRBV6-6 to TRBJ1-5, with a possible D match to TRBD1 (5 bases). The CDR3 consists of 14 residues. V lost 5 bases and J lost 0, with 8 bases in between. In germline, CDR1 is MNHNY, CDR2 SVGAGI (reference sequence). CDR3 protein: CASSRDSSNQPQHF. The DNA for the CDR3 is TGTGCCAGCAGTCGCGACAGTAGCAATCAGCCCCAGCATTTT.

CDR3 DNA: TGCGCCAGCAGTGACAACAGGGAAAATGAGCAGTTCTTC. Residues: CASSDNRENEQFF. The rearrangement joins TRBV10-1 to TRBJ2-1, with a possible D match to TRBD1 (6 bases). Germline CDR1 WNHNN, CDR2 SYGVQD (reference sequence). Trimming left V 3 bases short and J 7 bases short, with 10 bases between. The CDR3 covers 13 residues.

The chain recombines TRBV7-8 with TRBJ2-7, with 12 bases identical to TRBD2. Germline V gene lookup returns CDR1 SGHVS and CDR2 FQNEAQ. V lost 2 bases, J lost 2 bases, and 1 base stayed unmatched. The CDR3 totals 15 residues. In nucleotides, the CDR3 is TGTGCCAGCAGCTTATCTAGCGGGGGGGCCTACGAGCAGTACTTC. It is translated as CASSLSSGGAYEQYF.

The chain employs TRBV19 and TRBJ1-5; D is possibly TRBD1 (6 bases). The germline V and J ends were trimmed by 1 base and 0 bases, with 10 bases remaining between them. Germline CDR1 reads LNHDA; CDR2 reads SQIVND (reference sequence). The CDR3 runs to 16 residues. The CDR3 DNA reads TGTGCCAGTAGTATAGCCAGGACAGTTAGCAATCAGCCCCAGCATTTT. It translates to CASSIARTVSNQPQHF.

The chain carries TRBV5-1 and TRBJ1-1, with 12 bases identical to TRBD1. This CDR3 spans 19 amino acids. Germline loops: CDR1 SGHRS, CDR2 YFSETQ. Losses at the gene ends were 4 bases for V and 6 bases for J; bases not matched to a gene: 19. This CDR3 is CASSPRHGDRGPLGSEAFF. The CDR3 DNA sequence: TGCGCCAGCAGCCCGCGGCACGGGGACAGGGGGCCCTTAGGCTCTGAAGCTTTCTTT. The complete variable domain, with remaining parts taken from reference TRBV5-1 and TRBJ1-1, reads KAGVTQTPRYLIKTRGQQVTLSCSPISGHRSVSWYQQTPGQGLQFLFEYFSETQRNKGNFPGRFSGRQFSNSRSEMNVSTLELGDSALYLCASSPRHGDRGPLGSEAFFGQGTRLTVV.

The chain recombines TRBV28 with TRBJ2-2, with D possibly being TRBD1 (6 bases). Germline CDR1 and CDR2: MDHEN and SYDVKM. This CDR3 spans 15 amino acids. The V gene lost 6 bases and the J gene lost 4 bases, with 15 bases spanning the gap. Here the CDR3 reads CASSPPGAGTGELFF. DNA of the CDR3: TGTGCCAGCAGCCCCCCAGGGGCGGGCACCGGGGAGCTGTTTTTT.

The chain combines TRBV6-1 with TRBJ2-3, with 8 bases that match TRBD2. V was pared by 4 bases and J by 4 bases, with 4 bases of the junction left unmatched. CDR1 is MNHNS and CDR2 is SASEGT in the germline V gene. The CDR3 sequence is 14 residues long. CDR3 coding DNA: TGTGCCAGCAGTGGGGCGGGGGGTCCAGATACGCAGTATTTT. Translation gives CASSGAGGPDTQYF.

This clone appeared a few times. The chain links TRBV27 to TRBJ1-5, with 9 bases aligning to TRBD1. Trimming took 8 bases from V and 5 from J; bases not matched to a gene: 10. Germline CDR1 is MNHEY and CDR2 is SMNVEV (reference sequence). The CDR3 is 15 residues long. The CDR3 region is CASRGQGQPYQPQHF. The CDR3 coding sequence is TGTGCCAGCCGGGGACAGGGTCAACCATATCAGCCCCAGCATTTT.

V and J are TRBV5-1 and TRBJ2-5; 9 bases map to TRBD1. J gave up 2 bases and V 3 bases, and 11 bases lay outside the gene matches. Germline V gene lookup returns CDR1 SGHRS and CDR2 YFSETQ. The CDR3 loop spans 17 amino acids. DNA for the CDR3: TGCGCCAGCAGCTACCAAGCCGGGACAGGGAAGCAAGAGACCCAGTACTTC. Protein product: CASSYQAGTGKQETQYF.

The genes are TRBV28 and TRBJ1-6, with a possible D match to TRBD1 (5 bases). In germline, CDR1 is MDHEN, CDR2 SYDVKM. The CDR3 runs to 16 residues. V lost 1 base and J 6 bases, leaving 13 bases between the germline ends. CDR3 bases: TGTGCCAGCAGTTTATTCGTCCAGACAGCTAATTCACCCCTCCACTTT. Its translation: CASSLFVQTANSPLHF.

This clone was recorded once. The V and J genes are TRBV5-1 and TRBJ1-2, with 7 nucleotides matching TRBD1. The CDR3 has 16 residues. The germline V gene has CDR1 SGHRS and CDR2 YFSETQ. With 0 bases clipped from V and 8 bases from J, the junction kept 13 bases outside the gene matches. The CDR3, as DNA: TGCGCCAGCAGCTTGGCCGGAAGGGGGCGCGAGGACGGCTACACCTTC. It yields the protein CASSLAGRGREDGYTF.

DNA for the CDR3: TGTGCCATCAGTGAAGCAGGAAACTATGGCTACACCTTC. Translating gives CAISEAGNYGYTF. The genes are TRBV10-3 and TRBJ1-2; D not resolved. Germline lookup yields CDR1 ENHRY and CDR2 SYGVKD. Trimming cost V 3 bases and J 2 bases, with 7 bases left between them. The CDR3 has 13 residues.

V is TRBV2 and J is TRBJ1-4; maybe TRBD1 (5 bases). V shed 2 bases and J shed 4 bases, with 11 bases lying between them. The germline gives CDR1 SNHLY, CDR2 FYNNEI. CDR3 length: 15 amino acids. Here the CDR3 DNA reads TGTGCCAGCAGTGAAATGGGCCAGGGTAATGAAAAACTGTTTTTT. Protein sequence: CASSEMGQGNEKLFF.

This rearrangement joins TRBV20-1 to TRBJ2-1, with 8 bases that match TRBD2. CDR3 size: 11 residues. Looked up from germline, CDR1 is DFQATT and CDR2 is SNEGSKA (reference sequence). Trimming took 1 base from V and 15 from J; bases not matched to a gene: 5. The CDR3 nucleotides are TGCAGTGCTAGAGCCGGGACTAGTATGTTCTTC. This gives the protein CSARAGTSMFF.

The chain carries TRBV11-3 and TRBJ2-1, with a weak D call TRBD1 (6 bases). The CDR3 is 16 amino acids. The V gene lost 0 bases and the J gene lost 0 bases, with 9 bases spanning the gap. Germline CDR1 reads SGHNT; CDR2 reads YENEEA. CDR3 nucleotides: TGTGCCAGCAGCTTAGATGGGGGCCGCTCCTACAATGAGCAGTTCTTC. This sequence encodes CASSLDGGRSYNEQFF. Combining the CDR3 with reference TRBV11-3 and TRBJ2-1 gives the whole variable domain EAGVVQSPRYKIIEKKQPVAFWCNPISGHNTLYWYLQNLGQGPELLIRYENEEAVDDSQLPKDRFSAERLKGVDSTLKIQPAELGDSAVYLCASSLDGGRSYNEQFFGPGTRLTVL.

J is TRBJ2-7 and V is TRBV11-2, with TRBD1 matching over 8 bases. Losses at the gene ends were 5 bases for V and 2 bases for J; bases not matched to a gene: 11. The CDR3 contains 16 residues. CDR1 SGHAT and CDR2 FQNNGV come from the germline V gene. The CDR3 sequence: CASSPLRRDRTYEQYF. CDR3 coding DNA: TGTGCCAGCAGCCCTCTACGCCGGGACAGGACCTACGAGCAGTACTTC.

The chain carries TRBV6-5 and TRBJ1-4; 8 positions agree with TRBD1. The CDR3 runs 14 residues. Looked up from germline, CDR1 is MNHEY and CDR2 is SVGAGI. J was trimmed by 3 bases and V by 4 bases; bases with no gene match: 1. CDR3 region: CASSSTGANEKLFF. Here the CDR3 DNA reads TGTGCCAGCAGTTCGACAGGGGCTAATGAAAAACTGTTTTTT.